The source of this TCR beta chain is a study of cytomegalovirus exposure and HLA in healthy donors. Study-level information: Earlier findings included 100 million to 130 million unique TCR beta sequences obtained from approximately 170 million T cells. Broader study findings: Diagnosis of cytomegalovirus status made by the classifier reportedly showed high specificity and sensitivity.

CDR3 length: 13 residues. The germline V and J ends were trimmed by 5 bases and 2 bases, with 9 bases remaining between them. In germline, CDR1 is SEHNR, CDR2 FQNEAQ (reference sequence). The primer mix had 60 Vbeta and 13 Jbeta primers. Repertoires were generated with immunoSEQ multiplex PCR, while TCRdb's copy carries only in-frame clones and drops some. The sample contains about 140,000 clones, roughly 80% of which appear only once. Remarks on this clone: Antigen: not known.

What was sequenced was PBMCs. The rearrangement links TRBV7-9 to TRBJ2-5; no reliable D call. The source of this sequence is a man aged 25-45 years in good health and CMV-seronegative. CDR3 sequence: CASSVDRQETQYF. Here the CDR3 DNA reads TGTGCCAGCAGCGTAGACCGGCAAGAGACCCAGTACTTC.